This T cell receptor (beta chain) was profiled in a study of blood T cell repertoires in COVID-19. TCRdb's copy holds only in-frame clones and misses some; the assay was immunoSEQ multiplex PCR. The sample lists roughly 68,000 clones; roughly 84% were seen once. Trimming pared 0 bases from V and 8 bases from J, leaving 11 bases between. Germline lookup yields CDR1 SGHKS and CDR2 YYEKEE (reference sequence). The CDR3 is made up of 13 amino acids. Sequenced: peripheral blood. The clonotype originates from a man aged 50 or older with active COVID-19. The chain recombines TRBV5-5 with TRBJ1-2; D is perhaps TRBD1 (5 bases). CDR3: CASSLEGVGGYTF. In DNA form, the CDR3 reads TGTGCCAGCAGCTTGGAAGGGGTCGGAGGCTACACCTTC.